Detailed here is one T cell receptor (beta chain). Its antigen remains unknown. Unique molecular identifiers were present in the TCR beta cDNA libraries. TCRdb passed the PCR reads through MiXCR, listing each CDR3 protein once. Among some 690,000 distinct CDR3 sequences listed, 59% were seen once. The sample originates from a study of post-analysis software for immune sequencing data. The study, taken as a whole, reports: Compared with controls, patients had more of about 5 TRBV segments, including TRBV5-6, TRBV5-1 and TRBV20-1.

Germline V gives CDR1 SQVTM, CDR2 ANQGSEA. The CDR3 has 15 amino acids. The V and J genes are TRBV29-1 and TRBJ2-5; tentatively, D is TRBD1 or TRBD2 (5 bases each). TRBJ2-7 matches the DNA end more closely, so the J call is doubtful. Sequencing input: blood. This clonotype was obtained from a girl aged 2-9 years with multiple sclerosis. Here the CDR3 DNA reads TGCAGCGTTGAGACCCCGGGACCGGAAACCCGCGAGCAGTACTTC. This sequence encodes CSVETPGPETREQYF.